A single T cell receptor (beta chain) is shown here with its context. The antigen is unknown. The table came from immunoSEQ multiplex PCR; TCRdb's copy has only in-frame clones and leaves some out. The sample holds around 120,000 clones, 90% to 95% seen once. The data are from a study of T cell responses to AZD1222 COVID-19 vaccine. Study outcomes and limitations: The repertoires were collected only after the peak T cell response. Compared with day 0, the breadth and depth of the Spike-specific TCR repertoire rose significantly after two doses of AZD1222. Donors skewed white British and female; clonal diversity was possibly underestimated.

Second-dose recipients at about 4 or about 12 weeks were treated as one pooled group. V shed 6 bases and J shed 4 bases, with 12 bases lying between them. The CDR3 sequence is 13 residues long. CDR1 and CDR2 (germline): MNHEY, SVGAGI. The genes are TRBV6-5 and TRBJ1-1; D is possibly TRBD1 (5 bases). The sample here was peripheral blood, taken 28 days after the second AZD1222 dose. This TCR was recovered from an adult who received the AZD1222 COVID-19 vaccine. This CDR3 is CASSQGLSTEAFF. The CDR3 DNA follows: TGTGCCAGCAGCCAGGGACTAAGCACTGAAGCTTTCTTT.